These 4 T cell receptor beta chains were all obtained from the same sample, sequenced in a study of blood T cell repertoires in COVID-19. The assay was immunoSEQ multiplex PCR, and TCRdb's table has in-frame clones only and misses some. This sample yields around 180,000 clones, of which around 83% are seen a single time; roughly 1.4% belongs to the top ten. Sequenced input: peripheral blood. All receptors come from a human donor in a cohort sampled during active COVID-19.

The rearrangement links TRBV6-2 or TRBV6-3 to TRBJ2-7; 10 bases fit TRBD2. The V segment lost 2 bases and the J segment 0 bases; nucleotides outside the gene matches: 7. Germline loops: CDR1 MNHEY, CDR2 SVGEGT. The CDR3 has 17 amino acids. The DNA for the CDR3 is TGTGCCAGCAGTTACCCCGGACTAGCGGATAGCTCCTACGAGCAGTACTTC. Encoded protein: CASSYPGLADSSYEQYF.

The V gene is TRBV2, the J gene TRBJ2-2, with 8 positions matching TRBD2. Per germline, CDR1 SNHLY and CDR2 FYNNEI. The CDR3 loop spans 14 amino acids. J was trimmed by 7 bases and V by 7 bases; bases with no gene match: 8. The CDR3 reads CASTGGASIGELFF. CDR3 in DNA: TGTGCCAGCACCGGGGGGGCTAGCATCGGGGAGCTGTTTTTT.

V is TRBV11-2 and J is TRBJ2-6, with no clear D. The germline V and J ends were trimmed by 5 bases and 0 bases, with 17 bases remaining between them. This CDR3 spans 18 amino acids. The germline V gene has CDR1 SGHAT and CDR2 FQNNGV. CDR3 DNA sequence: TGTGCCAGCAGCCGAATCAAGGAGCTTAGCTCTGGGGCCAACGTCCTGACTTTC. The encoded protein is CASSRIKELSSGANVLTF.

In DNA, the CDR3 is TGTGCCAGCAGCTTACTAGCGGGAGGGGTCAGGTATGAGCAGTTCTTC. Protein: CASSLLAGGVRYEQFF. J is TRBJ2-1 and V is TRBV7-2; 12 nucleotides align to TRBD2. The J segment lost 8 bases and the V segment lost 2 bases, leaving 7 bases of the junction unmatched. This CDR3 region has 16 residues. Germline CDR1 is SGHTA and CDR2 is FQGNSA.